The 29 T cell receptor beta chains presented below share a single source sample, sequenced in a study of blood T cell repertoires in COVID-19 (TCRdb year 2020). Library generation was performed with the immunoSEQ multiplex PCR assay. TCRdb re-hosts the immuneACCESS table, in-frame sequences only. Its copies lack some clones; in the studies checked, an unresolved V gene accounts for under half of them, and the cause for the rest is not known. This sample gives about 100,000 clones in total; approximately 84% of them show up just once. Approximately 15% of the sample belongs to the ten largest clones. Sequences were obtained from peripheral blood. Receptor source: a woman in her sixties or seventies with acute or convalescent COVID-19.

The rearrangement joins TRBV24-1 to TRBJ1-5, with 7 nucleotides matching TRBD1. Germline CDR1 and CDR2: KGHDR and SFDVKD. This CDR3 contains 15 residues. V was pared by 4 bases and J by 1 base, with 3 bases of the junction left unmatched. As DNA, the CDR3 is TGTGCCACCAGTGACGCGGGACAGAGCAATCAGCCCCAGCATTTT. It yields the protein CATSDAGQSNQPQHF.

The chain is built from TRBV7-2 and TRBJ1-4, with D perhaps TRBD1 (5 bases). Trimming left V 0 bases short and J 8 bases short, with 10 bases between. CDR1 and CDR2 from the germline V gene are SGHTA and FQGNSA. The CDR3 contains 14 residues. CDR3 sequence (DNA): TGTGCCAGCAGCTTAGCGCGGGGGAACGAAAAACTGTTTTTT. Its translation: CASSLARGNEKLFF.

The V and J genes are TRBV7-7 and TRBJ1-6; maybe TRBD1 (5 bases). Germline loops: CDR1 SSHAT, CDR2 FNYEAQ (reference sequence). This CDR3 spans 18 amino acids. Trimming removed 2 bases from V and 4 bases from J, with 18 bases in between. CDR3 in DNA: TGTGCCAGCAGCTTAATTCGGCTGACAGATAAGTATAATTCACCCCTCCACTTT. This encodes CASSLIRLTDKYNSPLHF.

The chain is built from TRBV7-9 and TRBJ1-5; no clear D. CDR3 length equals 14 residues. The germline CDR1 and CDR2 sequences are SEHNR and FQNEAQ (reference sequence). Between the trimmed V and J ends, which lost 7 bases and 6 bases, there was a span of 16 bases. The CDR3 coding sequence is TGTGCCAGCATCCCAGAGGAGTTGGGTCAGCCCCAGCATTTT. This codes for CASIPEELGQPQHF. Filled out from reference TRBV7-9 and TRBJ1-5, the complete variable domain reads DTGVSQNPRHKITKRGQNVTFRCDPISEHNRLYWYRQTLGQGPEFLTYFQNEAQLEKSRLLSDRFSAERPKGSFSTLEIQRTEQGDSAMYLCASIPEELGQPQHFGDGTRLSIL.

The chain uses TRBV10-3 and TRBJ2-7; D is unresolved. The length of the CDR3 is 14 residues. V lost 2 bases to trimming and J lost 0 bases, with 8 bases between them. The germline gives CDR1 ENHRY, CDR2 SYGVKD. CDR3 protein: CAISEPEDSYEQYF. DNA for the CDR3: TGTGCCATCAGTGAGCCAGAGGACTCCTACGAGCAGTACTTC.

V is TRBV28 and J is TRBJ1-5; D might be TRBD1 (5 bases). Between the trimmed V and J ends, which lost 6 bases and 2 bases, there was a span of 14 bases. The CDR3 runs to 15 residues. Germline CDR1 and CDR2: MDHEN and SYDVKM. Here the CDR3 reads CASSRPQGGNQPQHF. Here the CDR3 DNA reads TGTGCCAGCAGCAGACCCCAGGGTGGCAATCAGCCCCAGCATTTT.

The CDR3 DNA sequence: TGTGCCAGCAGCTTAAAGGGCGGGACGAACACTGAAGCTTTCTTT. Translated, it gives CASSLKGGTNTEAFF. The chain is built from TRBV7-3 and TRBJ1-1; D perhaps matches TRBD1 (5 bases). With 1 base removed from V and 1 base from J, the gap between germline ends came to 10 bases. The germline V gene has CDR1 SGHTA and CDR2 FQGTGA. The CDR3 is made up of 15 amino acids.

This clone came up once. The chain recombines TRBV28 with TRBJ1-1; TRBD1 is a possible D gene (6 bases). The CDR3 has 15 residues. Trimming removed 5 bases at V and 1 base at J, with 14 bases between. Germline-derived CDR1 and CDR2 are MDHEN and SYDVKM. CDR3 sequence: CASSPRDTWNTEAFF. The CDR3 DNA reads TGTGCCAGCAGTCCGAGGGACACGTGGAACACTGAAGCTTTCTTT.

This clone appeared a few times. CDR3 sequence: CASSPGTGGRGYEQYF. CDR3 nucleotide sequence: TGTGCCAGCAGTCCCGGGACAGGGGGACGAGGGTACGAGCAGTACTTC. The chain recombines TRBV2 with TRBJ2-7; TRBD1 matches 11 bases. This CDR3 comprises 16 residues. CDR1 SNHLY and CDR2 FYNNEI come from the germline V gene. With V trimmed by 5 bases and J by 4 bases, 10 bases remained unmatched.

The rearrangement joins TRBV7-2 to TRBJ1-2, with D perhaps matching TRBD1 (6 bases). Germline assignment: CDR1 SGHTA and CDR2 FQGNSA. This CDR3 region has 16 residues. V was cut by 0 bases and J by 0 bases, with 11 bases left in between. In nucleotides, the CDR3 is TGTGCCAGCAGCTTAGCGGGGGCAGGGGCTAACTATGGCTACACCTTC. It encodes CASSLAGAGANYGYTF.

This clone has only one observation. The chain is built from TRBV6-2 or TRBV6-3 and TRBJ2-5; TRBD1 matches 8 bases. In germline, CDR1 is MNHEY, CDR2 SVGEGT. There are 13 residues in the CDR3. V dropped 6 bases and J dropped 6; count of bases not matched to a gene: 6. CDR3 sequence (DNA): TGTGCCAGCAGCCCCCAGGGGGCGAAGACCCAGTACTTC. Translating gives CASSPQGAKTQYF.

The chain joins TRBV29-1 to TRBJ1-2; 11 bases match TRBD1. CDR1 is SQVTM and CDR2 is ANQGSEA in the germline V gene. V dropped 5 bases and J dropped 2; count of bases not matched to a gene: 1. The CDR3 totals 13 residues. The CDR3 reads CSVRDRGNYGYTF. For the CDR3, the DNA is TGCAGCGTTCGGGACAGGGGGAACTATGGCTACACCTTC.

J is TRBJ1-4 and V is TRBV24-1; TRBD1 matches at 7 bases. The CDR3 extends over 19 amino acids. The germline gives CDR1 KGHDR, CDR2 SFDVKD. V lost 0 bases to trimming and J lost 8 bases; unmatched junction nucleotides: 17. Written as DNA, the CDR3 is TGTGCCACCAGTGATTTGATTACCTTGAGGGGGCGTAAGAGCGAAAAACTGTTTTTT. The encoded protein is CATSDLITLRGRKSEKLFF.

The rearrangement links TRBV7-3 to TRBJ2-1; 8 bases agree with TRBD2. This CDR3 has 17 residues. Germline-derived CDR1 and CDR2 are SGHTA and FQGTGA. The ends lost 4 bases at V and 7 bases at J; junction bases unmatched: 15. CDR3 nucleotides: TGTGCCAGCAGCTACCCCGGGAGGGGGGGCCGGGGGAATGAGCAGTTCTTC. As protein: CASSYPGRGGRGNEQFF.

This chain links TRBV5-1 with TRBJ2-3; D is uncertain. The CDR3 covers 15 residues. The V and J ends lost 1 base and 1 base respectively, with 10 bases between them. Germline lookup yields CDR1 SGHRS and CDR2 YFSETQ. CDR3 coding DNA: TGCGCCAGCAGCTTGTCTAAGCCGCGCACAGATACGCAGTATTTT. It codes for CASSLSKPRTDTQYF.

The V gene is TRBV30, the J gene TRBJ2-5, with a weak D call TRBD2 (5 bases). Trimming cost V 1 base and J 9 bases, with 9 bases left between them. Germline V gives CDR1 GTSNPN, CDR2 SVGIG (reference sequence). CDR3 size: 11 residues. Here the CDR3 reads CAWSGVGAQYF. The CDR3 DNA sequence: TGTGCCTGGAGTGGAGTCGGGGCCCAGTACTTC. Based on the CDR3 plus reference TRBV30 and TRBJ2-5, the full variable domain is SQTIHQWPATLVQPVGSPLSLECTVEGTSNPNLYWYRQAAGRGLQLLFYSVGIGQISSEVPQNLSASRPQDRQFILSSKKLLLSDSGFYLCAWSGVGAQYFGPGTRLLVL.

The chain employs TRBV6-1 and TRBJ1-2; D remains ambiguous. V was clipped by 2 bases and J by 6 bases, with 10 bases between them. The CDR3 runs 13 residues. CDR1 is MNHNS and CDR2 is SASEGT in the germline V gene. The CDR3 loop reads CASSEIAFDGYTF. Written as DNA, the CDR3 is TGTGCCAGCAGTGAAATAGCGTTTGATGGCTACACCTTC.

The V and J genes are TRBV5-4 and TRBJ1-6; D is perhaps TRBD1 (5 bases). V lost 1 base and J 7 bases, leaving 12 bases between the germline ends. The CDR3 length is 15 residues. CDR1 is SGHNT, CDR2 YYREEE, per germline (reference sequence). As DNA, the CDR3 is TGTGCCAGCAGCTTGTCCAGGGTATCGAATTCACCCCTCCACTTT. Encoded protein: CASSLSRVSNSPLHF. Variable domain in full (rest from reference TRBV5-4 and TRBJ1-6): ETGVTQSPTHLIKTRGQQVTLRCSSQSGHNTVSWYQQALGQGPQFIFQYYREEENGRGNFPPRFSGLQFPNYSSELNVNALELDDSALYLCASSLSRVSNSPLHFGNGTRLTVT.

The V and J genes are TRBV7-6 and TRBJ2-4; 8 nucleotides match TRBD2. Losses at the gene ends were 5 bases for V and 0 bases for J; bases not matched to a gene: 3. Germline V gives CDR1 SGHVS, CDR2 FNYEAQ. This CDR3 has 15 residues. CDR3 residues: CASSPLAAAKNIQYF. The CDR3 DNA reads TGTGCCAGCAGCCCACTAGCGGCAGCCAAAAACATTCAGTACTTC.

CDR3 residues: CASSTRTGVSPLHF. CDR3 DNA: TGTGCCAGCAGCACTAGGACAGGGGTCTCACCCCTCCACTTT. This chain joins TRBV11-3 and TRBJ1-6; 9 nucleotides align to TRBD1. The CDR3 runs 14 residues. V trimming: 5 bases; J trimming: 10 bases; junction bases outside the gene matches: 6. CDR1 SGHNT and CDR2 YENEEA come from the germline V gene.

The J gene is TRBJ2-3, the V gene TRBV4-1; the D is unclear. V was cut by 4 bases and J by 1 base, with 6 bases left in between. The CDR3 covers 13 residues. The germline gives CDR1 MGHRA, CDR2 YSYEKL. CDR3 DNA: TGCGCCAGCAGCCGCCCGGGCACAGATACGCAGTATTTT. Translated, it gives CASSRPGTDTQYF.

The chain joins TRBV2 to TRBJ2-1; 14 positions agree with TRBD2. The V gene's germline CDR1 is SNHLY and CDR2 FYNNEI. With V trimmed by 6 bases and J by 10 bases, 8 bases remained unmatched. The CDR3 runs to 15 residues. CDR3 DNA sequence: TGTGCCAGCAGGCCGGGACTAGCGGGGGTAGGGGAGCAGTTCTTC. Protein product: CASRPGLAGVGEQFF.

The gene calls are TRBV7-2 and TRBJ1-1, with 11 bases identical to TRBD1. There are 16 residues in the CDR3. The V gene's germline CDR1 is SGHTA and CDR2 FQGNSA. Germline trimming cut 5 bases from V and 1 base from J; bases unmatched to any gene: 6. The CDR3 sequence: CASSPGTGGRNTEAFF. In DNA, the CDR3 is TGTGCCAGCAGCCCCGGGACAGGGGGTCGGAACACTGAAGCTTTCTTT.

The chain recombines TRBV7-9 with TRBJ1-2, with D unclear. The V end lost 5 bases, the J end lost 1 base, and 11 bases lay between the germline ends. Germline CDR1 and CDR2: SEHNR and FQNEAQ (reference sequence). This CDR3 has 14 amino acids. CDR3 DNA: TGTGCCAGCAGCCGCACGGAGGTTAACTATGGCTACACCTTC. It is translated as CASSRTEVNYGYTF. The full variable domain, rest sourced from reference TRBV7-9 and TRBJ1-2, is DTGVSQNPRHKITKRGQNVTFRCDPISEHNRLYWYRQTLGQGPEFLTYFQNEAQLEKSRLLSDRFSAERPKGSFSTLEIQRTEQGDSAMYLCASSRTEVNYGYTFGSGTRLTVV.

This chain uses TRBV28 with TRBJ1-1; 7 bases align to TRBD1. Germline CDR1 is MDHEN and CDR2 is SYDVKM. The CDR3 is 14 amino acids. V shed 4 bases, J shed 2 bases, and the junction held 4 bases outside the gene matches. The CDR3, as DNA: TGTGCCAGCAGTTCGACAGGGCTTAACACTGAAGCTTTCTTT. Translated, it gives CASSSTGLNTEAFF.

This clone appeared many times. The rearrangement links TRBV2 to TRBJ2-1, with 8 bases lining up with TRBD2. With 2 bases clipped from V and 6 bases from J, the junction kept 3 bases outside the gene matches. Germline V lookup: CDR1 SNHLY, CDR2 FYNNEI. CDR3 length: 14 amino acids. The CDR3 sequence: CASSEFGTSNEQFF. CDR3 DNA: TGTGCCAGCAGTGAATTCGGGACTAGCAATGAGCAGTTCTTC.

In this sample, this clone turned up a few times. The chain links TRBV6-5 to TRBJ1-2; 9 positions match TRBD1. Germline V CDR1 and CDR2: MNHEY, SVGAGI. V shed 6 bases and J 3 bases; nucleotides not matched to a gene: 2. The CDR3 is 13 amino acids. The CDR3 bases are TGTGCCAGCAGCAGGACAGGGGACTATGGCTACACCTTC. It specifies CASSRTGDYGYTF.

The rearrangement joins TRBV28 to TRBJ1-6, with unresolved D. The V and J ends lost 7 bases and 8 bases respectively, with 18 bases between them. CDR3 size: 15 residues. Germline V gives CDR1 MDHEN, CDR2 SYDVKM. CDR3 bases: TGTGCCAGCACTCGAGACGGTTTGAGGCATTCACCCCTCCACTTT. Protein sequence: CASTRDGLRHSPLHF.

The chain has TRBV27 and TRBJ2-1, with D perhaps matching TRBD2 (5 bases). From germline, CDR1 is MNHEY and CDR2 SMNVEV (reference sequence). Trimming stripped 3 bases from V and 9 bases from J, with 21 bases between. The CDR3 sequence is 16 residues long. CDR3 amino acids: CASSFLKNSRGSEQFF. Written as DNA, the CDR3 is TGTGCCAGCAGTTTTCTAAAAAATTCCCGGGGTAGTGAGCAGTTCTTC.